The 22 T cell receptor beta chains reported below all come from one sample, sequenced in a study of blood T cell repertoires in COVID-19. The table came from immunoSEQ multiplex PCR; TCRdb's copy has only in-frame clones and leaves some out. The sample holds more than 150,000 clones, 70% to 80% seen once. The sequenced material came from PBMCs or T cells enriched from blood (not recorded which). The receptors were sampled from a man in his fifties or sixties who had been exposed to COVID-19.

The V call is TRBV21-1, the J call TRBJ1-4. TRBV21-1 constitutes a pseudogene. The CDR3 extends over 14 amino acids. The CDR3 loop is CASSKRTSGEKLFF. CDR3 DNA sequence: TGTGCCAGCAGCAAAAGAACGAGTGGTGAAAAACTGTTTTTT.

The chain employs TRBV28 and TRBJ2-7, with a possible D match to TRBD1 (6 bases). Deletions cut 3 bases from V and 3 bases from J, with 18 bases between. Per the germline V gene, CDR1 is MDHEN and CDR2 is SYDVKM. This CDR3 is built from 16 residues. CDR3 protein: CASSLVGAGENYEQYF. In nucleotides, the CDR3 is TGTGCCAGCAGTTTGGTGGGGGCAGGGGAAAACTACGAGCAGTACTTC.

The chain has TRBV19 and TRBJ2-7, with TRBD2 identical over 7 bases. CDR1 is LNHDA and CDR2 is SQIVND in the germline V gene (reference sequence). The CDR3 runs to 14 residues. The J segment lost 7 bases and the V segment lost 3 bases, leaving 9 bases of the junction unmatched. The chain's CDR3 is CASSIAGDPWEQYF. For the CDR3, the DNA is TGTGCCAGTAGTATCGCGGGAGATCCGTGGGAGCAGTACTTC.

J is TRBJ2-1 and V is TRBV11-2, with 9 bases that match TRBD1. Looked up from germline, CDR1 is SGHAT and CDR2 is FQNNGV. The CDR3 spans 15 residues. V dropped 6 bases and J dropped 4; count of bases not matched to a gene: 7. CDR3 in amino acids: CASRKPGQGYNEQFF. The DNA for the CDR3 is TGTGCCAGCAGAAAACCGGGACAGGGTTACAATGAGCAGTTCTTC.

This clone was seen more than once but under ten times. V is TRBV2 and J is TRBJ2-1; possibly TRBD2 for D (6 bases). V was pared by 2 bases and J by 8 bases, with 13 bases between. The V gene's germline CDR1 is SNHLY and CDR2 FYNNEI. The CDR3 totals 14 residues. The CDR3 region is CASSENSAGHEQFF. Written as DNA, the CDR3 is TGTGCCAGCAGTGAAAACTCGGCGGGACATGAGCAGTTCTTC.

The chain is built from TRBV7-8 and TRBJ2-1, with 7 positions matching TRBD2. In germline, CDR1 is SGHVS, CDR2 FQNEAQ. V was clipped by 5 bases and J by 3 bases; unmatched bases: 7. The CDR3 runs 15 residues. The CDR3 DNA follows: TGTGCCAGCAGCGCAGGGCGGGAGTACTACAATGAGCAGTTCTTC. This codes for CASSAGREYYNEQFF.

This clone has a handful of counts. This chain joins TRBV2 and TRBJ1-2, with TRBD1 matching 7 bases. CDR1 SNHLY and CDR2 FYNNEI come from the germline V gene. This CDR3 is 17 amino acids long. The V gene end was trimmed by 3 bases and the J gene end by 8 bases; junction bases not matched to a gene: 18. CDR3 coding DNA: TGTGCCAGCAGTGATGGAGAGACAGGGAGAGTAAGTTTGGGCTACACCTTC. Translated, it gives CASSDGETGRVSLGYTF.

V is TRBV28 and J is TRBJ2-5; D is unclear. Germline assignment: CDR1 MDHEN and CDR2 SYDVKM. The CDR3 runs 15 residues. Trimming pared 3 bases from V and 5 bases from J, leaving 16 bases between. The CDR3 loop is CASSLSLGYGETQYF. The DNA for the CDR3 is TGTGCCAGCAGTTTGTCTCTCGGCTACGGGGAGACCCAGTACTTC.

The chain carries TRBV5-1 and TRBJ1-6, with 7 bases lining up with TRBD1. Losses at the gene ends were 4 bases for V and 10 bases for J; bases not matched to a gene: 8. CDR1 is SGHRS, CDR2 YFSETQ, per germline. The CDR3 spans 14 residues. DNA for the CDR3: TGCGCCAGCAGCGTCGAAACAGGGGACTCACCCCTCCACTTT. This gives the protein CASSVETGDSPLHF.

This chain connects TRBV11-1 to TRBJ2-1; D perhaps matches TRBD2 (6 bases). Trimming shortened V by 5 bases and J by 7 bases, and 21 bases separated the two germline ends. There are 16 residues in the CDR3. The germline CDR1 and CDR2 sequences are SGHAT and FQDESV (reference sequence). For the CDR3, the DNA is TGTGCCAGCAGCCCGGGTCGAGCGGGCCATACGAATGAGCAGTTCTTC. Its protein is CASSPGRAGHTNEQFF.

The chain joins TRBV5-8 to TRBJ2-5, with 7 bases aligning to TRBD2. The V gene end was trimmed by 4 bases and the J gene end by 1 base; junction bases not matched to a gene: 10. CDR1 and CDR2 (germline): SGHTS, YDEGEE. The CDR3 has 16 amino acids. The CDR3 DNA is TGTGCCAGCAGCCAGATGGGCGGGAGAGGCCAAGAGACCCAGTACTTC. Translating it yields CASSQMGGRGQETQYF.

The rearrangement joins TRBV27 to TRBJ2-6, with D possibly matching TRBD1 (6 bases). This CDR3 spans 20 amino acids. Germline V gives CDR1 MNHEY, CDR2 SMNVEV (reference sequence). V was shortened by 2 bases and J by 0 bases, with 20 bases between the two germline ends. The CDR3 region is CASSLHSLDRMISGANVLTF. The CDR3 nucleotides are TGTGCCAGCAGTTTACATTCTTTGGACAGAATGATCTCTGGGGCCAACGTCCTGACTTTC. The whole variable domain, filled in from reference TRBV27 and TRBJ2-6, reads EAQVTQNPRYLITVTGKKLTVTCSQNMNHEYMSWYRQDPGLGLRQIYYSMNVEVTDKGDVPEGYKVSRKEKRNFPLILESPSPNQTSLYFCASSLHSLDRMISGANVLTFGAGSRLTVL.

The V gene is TRBV5-1, the J gene TRBJ2-7; 7 bases match TRBD2. The CDR3 spans 15 residues. The germline V gene encodes CDR1 SGHRS and CDR2 YFSETQ. V was pared by 1 base and J by 0 bases, with 4 bases of the junction left unmatched. The chain's CDR3 is CASSLFAGASYEQYF. DNA of the CDR3: TGCGCCAGCAGCTTGTTTGCGGGAGCCTCCTACGAGCAGTACTTC.

About this clone itself: Other DNA sequences in this specimen translate into the identical CDR3. V and J are TRBV19 and TRBJ2-7; D may be TRBD2 (5 bases). The CDR3 totals 12 residues. The germline gives CDR1 LNHDA, CDR2 SQIVND (reference sequence). Trimming left V 5 bases short and J 2 bases short, with 7 bases between. In nucleotides, the CDR3 is TGTGCCAGTAGTGAGGGAGCCTACGAGCAGTACTTC. It specifies CASSEGAYEQYF.

V is TRBV24-1 and J is TRBJ1-5; 7 nucleotides align to TRBD1. Germline CDR1 KGHDR, CDR2 SFDVKD. V lost 4 bases, J lost 4 bases, and 9 bases stayed unmatched. The length of the CDR3 is 16 residues. CDR3 amino acids: CATSERQGLENQPQHF. In nucleotides, the CDR3 is TGTGCCACCAGTGAGAGACAGGGTTTGGAGAATCAGCCCCAGCATTTT.

J is TRBJ2-7 and V is TRBV14; maybe TRBD1 (6 bases). The CDR3 has 16 residues. V shed 0 bases and J shed 2 bases, with 14 bases lying between them. Germline V gene lookup returns CDR1 SGHDN and CDR2 FVKESK. CDR3 region: CASSQDRQGPAYEQYF. The CDR3 coding sequence is TGTGCCAGCAGCCAAGATCGGCAGGGGCCAGCCTACGAGCAGTACTTC.

The chain links TRBV9 to TRBJ2-7; 10 bases fit TRBD2. This CDR3 is 15 amino acids long. CDR1 SGDLS and CDR2 YYNGEE come from the germline V gene. Germline trimming cut 4 bases from V and 5 bases from J; bases unmatched to any gene: 9. The CDR3: CASSQSGRAQDEQYF. CDR3 nucleotides: TGTGCCAGCAGCCAAAGCGGGAGGGCTCAGGACGAGCAGTACTTC.

The chain joins TRBV5-1 to TRBJ1-1; TRBD1 matches at 8 bases. V shed 4 bases and J 1 base; nucleotides not matched to a gene: 6. Germline V gives CDR1 SGHRS, CDR2 YFSETQ. The CDR3 has 15 residues. CDR3 residues: CASSLRTGQNTEAFF. CDR3 DNA: TGCGCCAGCAGCCTGAGGACAGGGCAGAACACTGAAGCTTTCTTT.

V gene TRBV5-4 combines with J gene TRBJ2-3, with 8 bases identical to TRBD2. Germline V gene lookup returns CDR1 SGHNT and CDR2 YYREEE (reference sequence). The V and J ends lost 1 base and 1 base, in that order; junction bases with no gene match: 11. The CDR3 is 18 residues long. The CDR3 is CASSLLSGRGFGTDTQYF. The CDR3 coding sequence is TGTGCCAGCAGCTTGTTAAGCGGGAGAGGATTTGGCACAGATACGCAGTATTTT.

The chain recombines TRBV9 with TRBJ2-4; the D is unclear. This CDR3 is 15 amino acids long. V shed 4 bases and J shed 0 bases, with 11 bases lying between them. The V gene's germline CDR1 is SGDLS and CDR2 YYNGEE. The CDR3, as DNA: TGTGCCAGCAGCCCTCTGAGCTTAGCCAAAAACATTCAGTACTTC. Amino acid sequence: CASSPLSLAKNIQYF.

V usage is TRBV19 and J usage is TRBJ2-1; 12 bases fit TRBD2. Losses at the gene ends were 10 bases for V and 7 bases for J; bases not matched to a gene: 2. This CDR3 comprises 12 residues. Germline assignment: CDR1 LNHDA and CDR2 SQIVND (reference sequence). CDR3 in amino acids: CATGTSGNEQFF. CDR3 sequence (DNA): TGTGCCACCGGGACTAGCGGGAATGAGCAGTTCTTC.

V and J are TRBV7-2 and TRBJ2-1, with TRBD1 as a possible D gene (5 bases). Trimming took 2 bases from V and 6 from J, leaving 17 bases between them. CDR3 length: 16 amino acids. CDR1 is SGHTA, CDR2 FQGNSA, per germline. Here the CDR3 DNA reads TGTGCCAGCAGCTTACTTGGCAGGGCAAGTTCCAATGAGCAGTTCTTC. This sequence encodes CASSLLGRASSNEQFF.